The clone carrying this TCR beta chain was observed a few times. This sample was included in a study of blood T cell repertoires in COVID-19. Overall study context: The origin of the acute and convalescent COVID-19 samples was the United States, Italy and Spain. PBMCs, B-cell-depleted T cells, or T cells provided the cDNA or gDNA that made up the material.

In the original processing: Amplified reference gene primers provided the basis for estimating nucleated cell counts. Clones were read by immunoSEQ multiplex PCR, and TCRdb kept only the in-frame ones, dropping some. V, J and clone size were drawn from that table, and D and trimming were deduced from the DNA. The sample holds roughly 250,000 clones; nearly 85% are singletons and the top ten take around 7.8%. The clonotype comes from a human donor in a cohort sampled during active COVID-19. The sample consisted of peripheral blood.

The DNA of the CDR3 is TGTGCCAGCAGCTTAGCCTTTGGCACCTACGAGCAGTACTTC. This gives the protein CASSLAFGTYEQYF. The chain recombines TRBV7-9 with TRBJ2-7, with D unresolved. V dropped 0 bases and J dropped 2 bases, with 8 bases sitting between them. Germline values: CDR1 SEHNR, CDR2 FQNEAQ (reference sequence). This CDR3 spans 14 amino acids.